These 26 T cell receptor beta chains share one sample of origin, sequenced in a study of T cells after somatic rescue of genetic block. Assay: immunoSEQ multiplex PCR; the TCRdb copy retains only in-frame clones and omits some. Of 70,000 to 95,000 clones listed, around 89% are singletons. The specimen sequenced was peripheral blood mononuclear cells (PBMCs). The receptor source for this set is a woman between 18 and 29 years old.

This chain connects TRBV5-6 to TRBJ2-3, with D hard to call. The CDR3 spans 16 residues. V was pared by 0 bases and J by 6 bases, with 17 bases between. Germline assignment: CDR1 SGHDT and CDR2 YYEEEE. The CDR3 DNA sequence: TGTGCCAGCAGCTTGGGAGGCACCCCGTCTCTGGATACGCAGTATTTT. This sequence encodes CASSLGGTPSLDTQYF. The full variable domain, rest sourced from reference TRBV5-6 and TRBJ2-3, is DAGVTQSPTHLIKTRGQQVTLRCSPKSGHDTVSWYQQALGQGPQFIFQYYEEEERQRGNFPDRFSGHQFPNYSSELNVNALLLGDSALYLCASSLGGTPSLDTQYFGPGTRLTVL.

V usage is TRBV18 and J usage is TRBJ2-1; D call uncertain. This CDR3 is 16 amino acids long. CDR1 and CDR2 (germline): KGHSH, LQKENI. Trimming took off 3 bases at V and 4 bases at J, with 16 bases between the two ends. CDR3 loop: CASSPLLLTTYNEQFF. In nucleotides, the CDR3 is TGTGCCAGCTCACCCCTTTTGCTTACAACATACAATGAGCAGTTCTTC.

This CDR3 reads CASSLSLSPAFF. In DNA, the CDR3 is TGTGCCAGCAGTTTATCTCTGTCCCCGGCTTTCTTT. The chain combines TRBV28 with TRBJ1-1; D not resolved. Germline V gene lookup returns CDR1 MDHEN and CDR2 SYDVKM. The ends were cut back, 1 base at V and 11 bases at J, with 11 bases in the middle. This CDR3 is built from 12 residues.

The table lists this clone with a count of one. The V gene is TRBV4-3, the J gene TRBJ2-3, with 7 bases that match TRBD2. CDR1 is LGHNA, CDR2 YSLEER, per germline. Unmatched junction bases numbered 7, after V lost 1 base and J lost 0 bases. The CDR3 loop spans 17 amino acids. The CDR3 loop is CASSQARLAASTDTQYF. The CDR3 DNA reads TGCGCCAGCAGCCAAGCCCGACTAGCAGCTAGCACAGATACGCAGTATTTT.

The chain links TRBV6-5 to TRBJ1-1; 8 nucleotides align to TRBD1. Germline trimming cut 0 bases from V and 6 bases from J; bases unmatched to any gene: 6. CDR3 length equals 15 residues. The germline V gene has CDR1 MNHEY and CDR2 SVGAGI. In nucleotides, the CDR3 is TGTGCCAGCAGTTACTCGCGACAGGGGCCATCTGAAGCTTTCTTT. It encodes CASSYSRQGPSEAFF.

The chain links TRBV19 to TRBJ1-1; 7 bases are a match to TRBD1. CDR1 and CDR2 (germline): LNHDA, SQIVND (reference sequence). The ends lost 5 bases at V and 0 bases at J; junction bases unmatched: 12. The CDR3 is 17 residues long. CDR3 protein: CASSAPIQTGMNTEAFF. The DNA of the CDR3 is TGTGCCAGTAGTGCCCCAATCCAGACAGGGATGAACACTGAAGCTTTCTTT.

The gene calls are TRBV6-1 and TRBJ2-7, with D possibly matching TRBD2 (6 bases). This CDR3 comprises 15 residues. CDR1 MNHNS and CDR2 SASEGT come from the germline V gene. The V and J ends lost 5 bases and 0 bases respectively, with 14 bases between them. DNA for the CDR3: TGTGCCAGCAGTCCATATCGGGGGATCTCCTACGAGCAGTACTTC. Encoded protein: CASSPYRGISYEQYF.

V is TRBV6-1 and J is TRBJ2-5; possible D gene TRBD2, 6 bases. The V and J ends lost 1 base and 3 bases respectively, with 12 bases between them. The germline CDR1 and CDR2 sequences are MNHNS and SASEGT. The CDR3 sequence is 15 residues long. DNA of the CDR3: TGTGCCAGCAGTGAAGTACGGGAGCAGAAAGAGACCCAGTACTTC. It yields the protein CASSEVREQKETQYF.

The chain couples TRBV5-6 to TRBJ2-7; the match to TRBD2 covers 10 bases. Germline values: CDR1 SGHDT, CDR2 YYEEEE. The CDR3 totals 13 residues. With 3 bases clipped from V and 5 bases from J, the junction kept 2 bases outside the gene matches. The CDR3 sequence is CASSWGTSDEQYF. In nucleotides, the CDR3 is TGTGCCAGCAGCTGGGGGACTAGCGACGAGCAGTACTTC.

The chain couples TRBV19 to TRBJ1-3; tentatively, D is TRBD1 (5 bases). V shed 9 bases and J shed 0 bases, with 12 bases lying between them. Germline V gene sequence: CDR1 LNHDA, CDR2 SQIVND (reference sequence). The CDR3 contains 14 residues. CDR3 in amino acids: CASRAGYSGNTIYF. In DNA form, the CDR3 reads TGTGCCAGCCGCGCAGGGTACTCTGGAAACACCATATATTTT.

The rearrangement joins TRBV27 to TRBJ1-1; a possible D gene is TRBD1 (5 bases). Germline CDR1 MNHEY, CDR2 SMNVEV (reference sequence). This CDR3 region has 13 residues. V was shortened by 6 bases and J by 7 bases, with 15 bases between the two germline ends. In nucleotides, the CDR3 is TGTGCCAGCAGCCCCGGGATGGGGGTTGAAGCTTTCTTT. Translating gives CASSPGMGVEAFF.

This rearrangement joins TRBV19 to TRBJ1-2; 9 bases align to TRBD1. CDR1 and CDR2 (germline): LNHDA, SQIVND (reference sequence). The CDR3 is 13 amino acids. Trimming cost V 4 bases and J 3 bases; bases outside gene matches: 0. As DNA, the CDR3 is TGTGCCAGTAGTAGGGACAGGGACTATGGCTACACCTTC. It is translated as CASSRDRDYGYTF.

This clone was picked up a small number of times. The chain combines TRBV14 with TRBJ1-1; a possible D gene is TRBD1 (6 bases). CDR1 is SGHDN, CDR2 FVKESK, per germline. V gave up 0 bases and J gave up 7 bases, with 15 bases separating them. The CDR3 consists of 15 residues. CDR3: CASSQDLNSRGEAFF. Here the CDR3 DNA reads TGTGCCAGCAGCCAAGACCTTAACAGCAGGGGTGAAGCTTTCTTT.

This clone was seen once. V gene TRBV27 combines with J gene TRBJ2-1; 11 bases are a match to TRBD2. The CDR3 consists of 14 residues. Trimming took 6 bases from V and 5 from J; bases not matched to a gene: 3. The V gene's germline CDR1 is MNHEY and CDR2 SMNVEV (reference sequence). Written as DNA, the CDR3 is TGTGCCAGCAGGACTAGCGGGATGCACAATGAGCAGTTCTTC. Protein: CASRTSGMHNEQFF.

The CDR3 protein is CASSLGLQVAGNTIYF. In DNA form, the CDR3 reads TGTGCCAGCAGCTTAGGGTTACAGGTGGCTGGAAACACCATATATTTT. The chain links TRBV11-2 to TRBJ1-3; tentative D call: TRBD1 (5 bases). Germline V lookup: CDR1 SGHAT, CDR2 FQNNGV. The V and J ends lost 1 base and 2 bases respectively, with 12 bases between them. This CDR3 region has 16 residues.

This rearrangement joins TRBV10-3 to TRBJ2-7; D remains unclear. Germline values: CDR1 ENHRY, CDR2 SYGVKD. The CDR3 is 12 amino acids. V was cut by 2 bases and J by 3 bases, with 5 bases left in between. As DNA, the CDR3 is TGTGCCATCAGTGAGCACGACTACGAGCAGTACTTC. Translation: CAISEHDYEQYF.

This clone has a single count. The chain has TRBV5-1 and TRBJ1-1, with unresolved D. The CDR3 has 15 residues. Germline lookup yields CDR1 SGHRS and CDR2 YFSETQ. Trimming pared 7 bases from V and 1 base from J, leaving 17 bases between. CDR3 in amino acids: CASSPSGTTNTEAFF. CDR3 nucleotides: TGCGCCAGCTCCCCATCGGGCACTACGAACACTGAAGCTTTCTTT.

The chain links TRBV11-3 to TRBJ2-5; D is perhaps TRBD2 (6 bases). Trimming cost V 0 bases and J 1 base, with 9 bases left between them. CDR3 size: 15 residues. Germline assignment: CDR1 SGHNT and CDR2 YENEEA. This chain's CDR3 is CASSLDLGGQETQYF. For the CDR3, the DNA is TGTGCCAGCAGCTTAGATCTGGGGGGCCAAGAGACCCAGTACTTC.

V usage is TRBV7-2 and J usage is TRBJ2-5; 9 bases fit TRBD1. With V trimmed by 3 bases and J by 4 bases, 9 bases remained unmatched. Germline CDR1 SGHTA, CDR2 FQGNSA. This CDR3 is 16 amino acids long. The CDR3: CASSLARDRVRETQYF. As DNA, the CDR3 is TGTGCCAGCAGCTTGGCCCGGGACAGGGTTCGAGAGACCCAGTACTTC.

The chain joins TRBV5-1 to TRBJ2-3, with D possibly matching TRBD1 (6 bases). Between the trimmed V and J ends, which lost 1 base and 9 bases, there was a span of 12 bases. Germline assignment: CDR1 SGHRS and CDR2 YFSETQ. CDR3 length: 13 amino acids. CDR3 sequence: CASSLNSGGTQYF. Written as DNA, the CDR3 is TGCGCCAGCAGCTTGAATAGTGGGGGCACGCAGTATTTT. The variable domain in full, with the rest retrieved from reference TRBV5-1 and TRBJ2-3, is KAGVTQTPRYLIKTRGQQVTLSCSPISGHRSVSWYQQTPGQGLQFLFEYFSETQRNKGNFPGRFSGRQFSNSRSEMNVSTLELGDSALYLCASSLNSGGTQYFGPGTRLTVL.

The CDR3 protein is CASSLLGTSGRAETYNEQFF. CDR3 in DNA: TGCGCCAGCAGCCTCCTGGGGACTAGCGGGAGGGCCGAGACCTACAATGAGCAGTTCTTC. J is TRBJ2-1 and V is TRBV4-1, with 16 bases lining up with TRBD2. CDR3 length: 20 residues. The germline gives CDR1 MGHRA, CDR2 YSYEKL. V shed 4 bases, J shed 2 bases, and the junction held 11 bases outside the gene matches.

V usage is TRBV27 and J usage is TRBJ2-7; 8 positions agree with TRBD2. V trimming: 7 bases; J trimming: 0 bases; junction bases outside the gene matches: 2. The length of the CDR3 is 13 residues. From germline, CDR1 is MNHEY and CDR2 SMNVEV (reference sequence). The CDR3 nucleotides are TGTGCCAGCACCGGGACTAGCTCCTACGAGCAGTACTTC. Its translation: CASTGTSSYEQYF.

The CDR3 spells CASERSSAPREQFF. In DNA, the CDR3 is TGTGCCAGCGAACGGAGTAGCGCCCCCAGAGAGCAGTTCTTC. The chain combines TRBV28 with TRBJ2-1; D may be TRBD2 (5 bases). The ends were cut back, 8 bases at V and 10 bases at J, with 21 bases in the middle. The CDR3 loop spans 14 amino acids. The V gene's germline CDR1 is MDHEN and CDR2 SYDVKM.

This clone was seen more than once but under ten times. V usage is TRBV21-1 and J usage is TRBJ1-1; TRBD1 is the table's D call and was not checked against the DNA. TRBV21-1 is a pseudogene. This CDR3 has 19 amino acids. CDR3 amino acids: CASIPQNSRDRGHGTEAFF. In DNA, the CDR3 is TGTGCCAGCATCCCCCAAAATTCCCGGGACAGGGGGCATGGGACTGAAGCTTTCTTT.

The J gene is TRBJ1-2, the V gene TRBV5-5; D is perhaps TRBD1 (5 bases). The CDR3 has 15 amino acids. Germline CDR1 is SGHKS and CDR2 is YYEKEE (reference sequence). V lost 6 bases and J lost 5, with 20 bases in between. CDR3 nucleotides: TGTGCCAGCATCTTCCGATTGGGGGTCCGGTATGGCTACACCTTC. Translation gives CASIFRLGVRYGYTF.

This clone was seen only once. The genes are TRBV4-2 and TRBJ1-2; possible D gene TRBD1, 6 bases. Germline-derived CDR1 and CDR2 are LGHNA and YNFKEQ. Trimming took 0 bases from V and 2 from J, leaving 13 bases between them. The CDR3 contains 16 residues. The CDR3 sequence is CASSQEVGGGNYGYTF. Written as DNA, the CDR3 is TGTGCCAGCAGCCAAGAGGTTGGGGGCGGAAACTATGGCTACACCTTC.